This is a list of T cell receptor beta chains from one sample in a study of blood T cell repertoires in COVID-19. Sequenced by immunoSEQ multiplex PCR; TCRdb stores in-frame clones only, minus some. Here the sample spans fewer than 500,000 clones, about 89% being singletons. The source material was PBMCs or T cells enriched from blood (not recorded which). These receptors all come from a man aged 25 to 40 who had recovered from COVID-19. CDR3s include the opening cysteine and the closing phenylalanine or tryptophan. The D gene is left open where the match is weak. Not all rows give a size; the values are once, few, many and, for expanded clones, a class.

j_call | clone_size | d_call | v_call | cdr3_aa | cdr3_nt
TRBJ1-4 | NA | NA | TRBV7-8 | CASSLGEEGEKLFF | TGTGCCAGCAGCTTAGGAGAGGAGGGGGAAAAACTGTTTTTT
TRBJ2-7 | NA | TRBD2 | TRBV27 | CASSLVLRAGGREQYF | TGTGCCAGCAGTTTGGTGCTTCGTGCGGGGGGGCGCGAGCAGTACTTC
TRBJ1-2 | NA | TRBD1 | TRBV4-1 | CASSRAGQGANGYTF | TGCGCCAGCAGCCGCGCGGGACAGGGGGCGAATGGCTACACCTTC
TRBJ1-5 | NA | TRBD1 | TRBV6-2/TRBV6-3 | CASSHRGDSNQPQHF | TGTGCCAGCAGTCACAGGGGCGATAGCAATCAGCCCCAGCATTTT
TRBJ2-6 | NA | NA | TRBV6-2/TRBV6-3 | CASSSGGSSGANVLTF | TGTGCCAGCAGCTCCGGGGGAAGCTCTGGGGCCAACGTCCTGACTTTC
TRBJ2-3 | NA | NA | TRBV5-6 | CASTPNQRYTQYF | TGTGCCAGCACTCCGAATCAGAGGTACACGCAGTATTTT
TRBJ2-3 | NA | TRBD1 | TRBV19 | CASQTGTDTDTQYF | TGTGCCAGTCAGACCGGGACAGACACAGATACGCAGTATTTT
TRBJ1-2 | NA | NA | TRBV3-1/TRBV3-2 | CASSQDSLNYGYTF | TGTGCCAGCAGCCAAGACTCGTTAAACTATGGCTACACCTTC
TRBJ1-1 | few | TRBD1 | TRBV7-8 | CASSPGGEQWIWNTEAFF | TGTGCCAGCAGTCCAGGGGGCGAGCAGTGGATATGGAACACTGAAGCTTTCTTT
TRBJ1-2 | NA | NA | TRBV7-9 | CASSLGEGLEGYTF | TGTGCCAGCAGCTTAGGCGAGGGACTTGAAGGCTACACCTTC
TRBJ2-1 | NA | NA | TRBV25-1 | CASSQPGQINNEQFF | TGTGCCAGCAGTCAGCCGGGACAAATAAACAATGAGCAGTTCTTC
TRBJ1-5 | NA | TRBD1 | TRBV19 | CASSTGQGSNQPQHF | TGTGCCAGTAGTACGGGACAGGGGAGCAATCAGCCCCAGCATTTT
TRBJ2-3 | NA | NA | TRBV20-1 | CSASHTLNTDTQYF | TGCAGTGCTAGTCACACCCTGAACACAGATACGCAGTATTTT
TRBJ2-1 | NA | NA | TRBV4-3 | CASSQDRGSYNEQFF | TGCGCCAGCAGCCAAGACCGGGGATCCTACAATGAGCAGTTCTTC
TRBJ1-6 | few | NA | TRBV12-5 | CASGLDFSPLHF | TGTGCTAGTGGTTTGGACTTTTCACCCCTCCACTTT
TRBJ1-2 | NA | TRBD1 | TRBV7-9 | CASSLGPGQVYGYTF | TGTGCCAGCAGCTTAGGGCCAGGACAGGTTTATGGCTACACCTTC
TRBJ1-2 | NA | TRBD1 | TRBV7-2 | CASSLQGAYGYTF | TGTGCCAGCAGCTTACAGGGGGCGTATGGCTACACCTTC
TRBJ1-1 | NA | TRBD1 | TRBV2 | CASNRQGLGTEAFF | TGTGCCAGCAACCGACAGGGGTTAGGAACTGAAGCTTTCTTT
TRBJ1-3 | few | NA | TRBV4-2 | CASSQDLPISGNTIYF | TGTGCCAGCAGCCAAGATCTCCCTATCTCTGGAAACACCATATATTTT
TRBJ2-3 | NA | NA | TRBV25-1 | CASSDSRATDTQYF | TGTGCCAGCAGTGATAGCAGGGCCACAGATACGCAGTATTTT
TRBJ1-3 | NA | NA | TRBV9 | CASSVALGNTIYF | TGTGCCAGCAGCGTAGCCCTGGGAAACACCATATATTTT
TRBJ1-5 | NA | NA | TRBV3-1/TRBV3-2 | CASSQGFGGRSNQPQHF | TGTGCCAGCAGCCAAGGTTTCGGCGGGAGGTCAAATCAGCCCCAGCATTTT